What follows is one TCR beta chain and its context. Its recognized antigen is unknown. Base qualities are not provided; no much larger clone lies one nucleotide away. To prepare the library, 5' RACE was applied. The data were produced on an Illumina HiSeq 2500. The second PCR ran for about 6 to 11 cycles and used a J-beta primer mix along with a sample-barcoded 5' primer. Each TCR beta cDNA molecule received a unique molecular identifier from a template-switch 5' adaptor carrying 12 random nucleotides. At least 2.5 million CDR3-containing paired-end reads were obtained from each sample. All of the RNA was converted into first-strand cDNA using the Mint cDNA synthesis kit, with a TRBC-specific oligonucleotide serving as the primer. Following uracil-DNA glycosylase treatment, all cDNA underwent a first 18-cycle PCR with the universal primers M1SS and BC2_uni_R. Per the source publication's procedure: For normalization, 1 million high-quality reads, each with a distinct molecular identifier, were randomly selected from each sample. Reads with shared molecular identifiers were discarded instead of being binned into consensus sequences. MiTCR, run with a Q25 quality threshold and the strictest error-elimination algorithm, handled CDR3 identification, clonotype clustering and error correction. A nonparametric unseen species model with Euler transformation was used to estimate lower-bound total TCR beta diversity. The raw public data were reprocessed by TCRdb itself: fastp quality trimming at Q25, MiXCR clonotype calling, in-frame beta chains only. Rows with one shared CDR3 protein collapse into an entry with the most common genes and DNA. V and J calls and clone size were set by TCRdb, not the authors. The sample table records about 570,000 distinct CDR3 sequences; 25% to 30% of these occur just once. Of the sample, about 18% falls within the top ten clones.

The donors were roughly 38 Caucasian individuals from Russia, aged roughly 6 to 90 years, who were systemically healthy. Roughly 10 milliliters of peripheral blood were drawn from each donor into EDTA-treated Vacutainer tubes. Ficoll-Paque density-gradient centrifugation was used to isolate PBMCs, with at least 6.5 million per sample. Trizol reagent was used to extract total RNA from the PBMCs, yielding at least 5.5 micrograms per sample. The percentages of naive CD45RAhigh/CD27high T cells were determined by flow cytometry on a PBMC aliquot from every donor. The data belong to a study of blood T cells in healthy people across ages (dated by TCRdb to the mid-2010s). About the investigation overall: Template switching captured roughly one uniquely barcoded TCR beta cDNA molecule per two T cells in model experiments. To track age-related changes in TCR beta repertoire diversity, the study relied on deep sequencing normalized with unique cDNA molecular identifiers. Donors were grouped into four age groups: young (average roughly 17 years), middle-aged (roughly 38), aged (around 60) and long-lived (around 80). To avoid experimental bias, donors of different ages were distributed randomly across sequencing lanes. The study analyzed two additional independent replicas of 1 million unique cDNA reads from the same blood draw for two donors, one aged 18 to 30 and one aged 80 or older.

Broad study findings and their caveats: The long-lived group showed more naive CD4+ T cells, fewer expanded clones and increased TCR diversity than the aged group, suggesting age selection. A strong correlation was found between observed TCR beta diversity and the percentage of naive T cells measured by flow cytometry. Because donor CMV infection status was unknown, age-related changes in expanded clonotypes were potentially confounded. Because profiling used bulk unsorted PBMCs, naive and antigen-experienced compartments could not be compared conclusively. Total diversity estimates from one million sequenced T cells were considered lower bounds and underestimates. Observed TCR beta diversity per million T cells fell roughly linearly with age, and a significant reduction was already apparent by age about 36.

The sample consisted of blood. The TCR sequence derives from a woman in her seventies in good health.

The CDR3 protein: CASSYQSGLETQYF. The nucleotide sequence reads as follows: TGTGCCAGCAGCTACCAGTCAGGGCTAGAGACCCAGTACTTC. The chain couples TRBV7-2 to TRBJ2-5, and perhaps TRBD1 as D gene, on 5 matching bases. CDR1 and CDR2 were assigned from the germline V gene as SGHTA and FQGNSA. The CDR3 numbers 14 residues from cysteine through phenylalanine. Only the CDR3 region is kept as DNA, spanning 42 bases read in frame from base 1. The junction shows trimming of 4 bases on V and 4 bases on J, plus 13 bases between the germline ends.